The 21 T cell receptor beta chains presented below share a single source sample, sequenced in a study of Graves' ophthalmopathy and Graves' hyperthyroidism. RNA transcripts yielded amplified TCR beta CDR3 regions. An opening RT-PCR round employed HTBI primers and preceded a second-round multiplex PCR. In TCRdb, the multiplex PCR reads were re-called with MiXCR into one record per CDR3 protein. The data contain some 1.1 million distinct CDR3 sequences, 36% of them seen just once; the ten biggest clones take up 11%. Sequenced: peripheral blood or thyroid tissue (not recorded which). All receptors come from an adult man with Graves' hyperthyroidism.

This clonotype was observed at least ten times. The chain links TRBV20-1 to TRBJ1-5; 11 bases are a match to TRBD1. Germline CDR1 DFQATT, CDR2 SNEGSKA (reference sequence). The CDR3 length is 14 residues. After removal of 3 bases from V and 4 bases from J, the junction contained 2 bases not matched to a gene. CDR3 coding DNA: TGCAGTGCTAGGGGACAGGGGGTAAATCAGCCCCAGCATTTT. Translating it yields CSARGQGVNQPQHF.

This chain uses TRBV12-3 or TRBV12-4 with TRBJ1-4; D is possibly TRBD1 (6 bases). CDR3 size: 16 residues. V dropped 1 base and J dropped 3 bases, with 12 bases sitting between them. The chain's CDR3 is CASSLGQDNANEKLFF. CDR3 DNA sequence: TGTGCCAGCAGTTTAGGACAGGACAACGCTAATGAAAAACTGTTTTTT.

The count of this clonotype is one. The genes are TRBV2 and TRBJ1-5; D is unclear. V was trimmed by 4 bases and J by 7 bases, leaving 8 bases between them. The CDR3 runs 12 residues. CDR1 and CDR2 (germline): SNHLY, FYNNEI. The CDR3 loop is CASSADGQPQHF. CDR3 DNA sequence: TGTGCCAGCAGTGCCGATGGGCAGCCCCAGCATTTT.

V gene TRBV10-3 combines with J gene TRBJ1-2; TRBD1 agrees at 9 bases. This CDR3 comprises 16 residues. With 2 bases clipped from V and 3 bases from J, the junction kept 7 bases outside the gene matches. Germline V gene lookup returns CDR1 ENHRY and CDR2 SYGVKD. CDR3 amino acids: CAISEPSGTGHYGYTF. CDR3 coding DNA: TGTGCCATCAGTGAGCCATCCGGGACAGGGCACTATGGCTACACCTTC.

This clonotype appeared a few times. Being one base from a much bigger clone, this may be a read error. DNA for the CDR3: TGTGCCAGCAGCTTAGGTAGCGGGAGAAACGAGCAGTACTTC. This encodes CASSLGSGRNEQYF. This chain links TRBV7-8 with TRBJ2-7, with 9 positions matching TRBD2. Germline CDR1 and CDR2: SGHVS and FQNEAQ. Trimming took 1 base from V and 5 from J; bases not matched to a gene: 3. The CDR3 loop spans 14 amino acids.

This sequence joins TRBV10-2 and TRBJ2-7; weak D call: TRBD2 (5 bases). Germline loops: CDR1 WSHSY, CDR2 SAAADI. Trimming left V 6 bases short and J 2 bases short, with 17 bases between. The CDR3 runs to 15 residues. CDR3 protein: CASSPGEGPTYEQYF. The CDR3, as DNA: TGCGCCAGCAGCCCCGGTGAGGGCCCCACCTACGAGCAGTACTTC.

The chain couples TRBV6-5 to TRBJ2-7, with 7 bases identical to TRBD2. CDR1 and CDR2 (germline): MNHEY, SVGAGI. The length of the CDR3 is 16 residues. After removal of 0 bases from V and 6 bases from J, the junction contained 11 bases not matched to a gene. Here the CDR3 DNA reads TGTGCCAGCAGTTACTCCTCTCGGACTAGTAAGGGCGAGCAGTACTTC. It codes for CASSYSSRTSKGEQYF.

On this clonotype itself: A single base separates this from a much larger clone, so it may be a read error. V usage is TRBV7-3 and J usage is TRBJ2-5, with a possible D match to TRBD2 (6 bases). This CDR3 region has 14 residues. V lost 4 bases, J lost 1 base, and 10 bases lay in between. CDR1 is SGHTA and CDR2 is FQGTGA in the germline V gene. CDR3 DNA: TGTGCCAGCAGCTGCCGGGACTTCCAAGAGACCCAGTACTTC. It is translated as CASSCRDFQETQYF. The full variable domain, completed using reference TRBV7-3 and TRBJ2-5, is GAGVSQTPSNKVTEKGKYVELRCDPISGHTALYWYRQSLGQGPEFLIYFQGTGAADDSGLPNDRFFAVRPEGSVSTLKIQRTERGDSAVYLCASSCRDFQETQYFGPGTRLLVL.

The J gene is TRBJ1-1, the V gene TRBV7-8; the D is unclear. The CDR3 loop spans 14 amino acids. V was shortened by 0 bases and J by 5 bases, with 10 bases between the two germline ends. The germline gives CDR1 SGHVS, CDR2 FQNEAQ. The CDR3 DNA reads TGTGCCAGCAGCTTAGCGGGAATGGGGACTGAAGCTTTCTTT. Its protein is CASSLAGMGTEAFF.

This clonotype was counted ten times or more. This chain's CDR3 is CATSRGSSSYEQYF. CDR3 nucleotides: TGTGCCACCAGCCGTGGCTCCAGCTCCTACGAGCAGTACTTC. This rearrangement joins TRBV15 to TRBJ2-7; D is unresolved. V shed 5 bases and J shed 0 bases, with 11 bases lying between them. This CDR3 is built from 14 residues. Germline CDR1 LNHNV, CDR2 YYDKDF (reference sequence).

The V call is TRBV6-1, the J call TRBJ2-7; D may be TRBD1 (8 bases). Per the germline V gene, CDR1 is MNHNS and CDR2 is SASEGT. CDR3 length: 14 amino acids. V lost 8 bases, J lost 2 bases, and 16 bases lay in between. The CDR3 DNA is TGTGCCAGCGGGAGGGGACAGGTGACCTACGAGCAGTACTTC. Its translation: CASGRGQVTYEQYF.

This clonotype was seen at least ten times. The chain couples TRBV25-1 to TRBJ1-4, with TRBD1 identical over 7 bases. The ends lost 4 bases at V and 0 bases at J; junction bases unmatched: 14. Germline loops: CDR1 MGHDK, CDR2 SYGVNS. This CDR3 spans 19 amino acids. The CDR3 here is CASSGIRGTLIATNEKLFF. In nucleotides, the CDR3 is TGTGCCAGCAGTGGAATCAGGGGGACCCTAATTGCAACTAATGAAAAACTGTTTTTT.

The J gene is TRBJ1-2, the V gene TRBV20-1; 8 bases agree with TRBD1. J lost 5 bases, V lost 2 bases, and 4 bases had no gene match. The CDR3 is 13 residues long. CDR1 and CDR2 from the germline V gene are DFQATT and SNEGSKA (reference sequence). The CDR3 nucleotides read TGCAGTGCTAGACCGTGGACAGGGTATGGCTACACCTTC. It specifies CSARPWTGYGYTF.

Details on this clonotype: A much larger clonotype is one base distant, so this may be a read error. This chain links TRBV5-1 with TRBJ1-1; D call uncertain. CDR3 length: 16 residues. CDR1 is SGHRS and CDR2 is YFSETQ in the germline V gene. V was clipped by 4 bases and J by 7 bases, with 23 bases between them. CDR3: CASSLRTGPIGSEAFF. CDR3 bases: TGCGCCAGCAGCCTTCGGACCGGCCCGATTGGTAGTGAAGCTTTCTTT.

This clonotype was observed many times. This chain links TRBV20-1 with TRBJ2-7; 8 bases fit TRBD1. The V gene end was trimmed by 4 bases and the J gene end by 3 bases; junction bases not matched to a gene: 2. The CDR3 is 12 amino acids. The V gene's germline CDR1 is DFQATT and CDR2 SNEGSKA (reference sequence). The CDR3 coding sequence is TGCAGTGCTAAGGACAGGGACTACGAGCAGTACTTC. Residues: CSAKDRDYEQYF.

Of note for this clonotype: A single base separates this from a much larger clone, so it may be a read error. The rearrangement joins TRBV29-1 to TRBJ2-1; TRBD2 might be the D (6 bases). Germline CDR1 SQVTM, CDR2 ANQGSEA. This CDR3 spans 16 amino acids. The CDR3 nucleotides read TGCAGCGCTGAAGGACTGGGCGGGGACCACTACAATGAGCAGTTCTTC. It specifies CSAEGLGGDHYNEQFF.

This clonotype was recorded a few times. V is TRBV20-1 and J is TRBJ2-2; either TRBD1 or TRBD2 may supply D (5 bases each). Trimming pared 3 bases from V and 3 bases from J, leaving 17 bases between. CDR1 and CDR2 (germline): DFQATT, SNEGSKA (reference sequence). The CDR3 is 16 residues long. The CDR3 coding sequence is TGCAGTGCTAGTCGGGACCCGAAAGGAGACACCGGGGAGCTGTTTTTT. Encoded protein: CSASRDPKGDTGELFF.

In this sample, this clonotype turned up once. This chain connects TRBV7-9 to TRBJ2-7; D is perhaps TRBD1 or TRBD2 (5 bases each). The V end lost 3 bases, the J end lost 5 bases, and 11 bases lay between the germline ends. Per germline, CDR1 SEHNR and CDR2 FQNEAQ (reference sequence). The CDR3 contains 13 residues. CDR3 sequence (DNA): TGTGCCAGCAGCTTGCCAGGGAGCGACGAGCAGTACTTC. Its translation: CASSLPGSDEQYF. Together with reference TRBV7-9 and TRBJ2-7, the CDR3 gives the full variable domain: DTGVSQNPRHKITKRGQNVTFRCDPISEHNRLYWYRQTLGQGPEFLTYFQNEAQLEKSRLLSDRFSAERPKGSFSTLEIQRTEQGDSAMYLCASSLPGSDEQYFGPGTRLTVT.

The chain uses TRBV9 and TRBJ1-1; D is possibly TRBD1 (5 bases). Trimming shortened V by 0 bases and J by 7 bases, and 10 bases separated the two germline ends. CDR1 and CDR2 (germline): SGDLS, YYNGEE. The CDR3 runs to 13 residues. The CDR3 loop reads CASSVGGVLEAFF. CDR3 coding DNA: TGTGCCAGCAGCGTAGGGGGGGTTCTTGAAGCTTTCTTT.

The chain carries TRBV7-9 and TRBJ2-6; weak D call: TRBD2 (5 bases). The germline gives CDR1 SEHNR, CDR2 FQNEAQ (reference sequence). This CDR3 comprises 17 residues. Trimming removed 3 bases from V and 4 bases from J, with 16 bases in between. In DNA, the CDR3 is TGTGCCAGCAGCTTGCTAGCATCGAACACCGGGGCCAACGTCCTGACTTTC. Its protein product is CASSLLASNTGANVLTF.

The CDR3 nucleotides read TGCGCCAGCAGTGAGTGGAAAACTAACTATGGCTACACCTTC. Amino acids: CASSEWKTNYGYTF. The V call is TRBV10-2, the J call TRBJ1-2, with unresolved D. The V end lost 1 base, the J end lost 0 bases, and 6 bases lay between the germline ends. The CDR3 is 14 amino acids. Germline CDR1 reads WSHSY; CDR2 reads SAAADI.